Included here is one T cell receptor beta chain sequence, with context. Its antigen is currently unknown. The data are from a study of OX40 agonist ivuxolimab in advanced cancers. About the study: At doses from 0.01 to 10 mg/kg, patients were given intravenous ivuxolimab every 2 weeks. Broader study findings: CD8+ T cells (on average) carried more expanded clones than CD4+ T cells.

The germline CDR1 and CDR2 sequences are SEHNR and FQNEAQ (reference sequence). The CDR3 spans 14 residues. Trimming removed 4 bases from V and 7 bases from J; junction bases left unmatched: 6. The method was immunoSEQ multiplex PCR; TCRdb's version includes in-frame clones alone and lacks a portion of them. The sample includes tens of thousands of clones, under 85% of them seen just once. Material: CD4+ or CD8+ T cells sorted from blood, obtained in a trial of the OX40 agonist ivuxolimab. This TCR was sampled from an adult with an advanced solid tumor such as melanoma, head and neck, liver or kidney cancer. The V call is TRBV7-9, the J call TRBJ1-5; 8 bases are shared with TRBD1. This CDR3 reads CASSSTGVDQPQHF. The CDR3 nucleotides are TGTGCCAGCAGCTCGACAGGGGTGGACCAGCCCCAGCATTTT. The variable domain in full, completed from reference TRBV7-9 and TRBJ1-5, reads DTGVSQNPRHKITKRGQNVTFRCDPISEHNRLYWYRQTLGQGPEFLTYFQNEAQLEKSRLLSDRFSAERPKGSFSTLEIQRTEQGDSAMYLCASSSTGVDQPQHFGDGTRLSIL.